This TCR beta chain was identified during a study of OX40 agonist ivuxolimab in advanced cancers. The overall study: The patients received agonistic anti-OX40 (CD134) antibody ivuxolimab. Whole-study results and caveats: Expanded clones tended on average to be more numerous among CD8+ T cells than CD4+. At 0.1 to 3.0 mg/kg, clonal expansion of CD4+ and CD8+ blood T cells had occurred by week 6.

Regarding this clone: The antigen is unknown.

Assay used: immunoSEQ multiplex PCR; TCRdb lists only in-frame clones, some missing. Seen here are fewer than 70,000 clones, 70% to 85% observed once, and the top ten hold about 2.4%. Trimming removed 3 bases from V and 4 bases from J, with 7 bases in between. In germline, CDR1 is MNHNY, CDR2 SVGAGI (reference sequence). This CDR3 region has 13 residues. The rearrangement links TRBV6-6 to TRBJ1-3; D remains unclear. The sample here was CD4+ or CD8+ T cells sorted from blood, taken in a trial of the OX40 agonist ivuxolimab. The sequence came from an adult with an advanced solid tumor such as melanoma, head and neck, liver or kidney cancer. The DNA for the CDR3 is TGTGCCAGCAGTTATACAGAAGGAAACACCATATATTTT. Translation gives CASSYTEGNTIYF.